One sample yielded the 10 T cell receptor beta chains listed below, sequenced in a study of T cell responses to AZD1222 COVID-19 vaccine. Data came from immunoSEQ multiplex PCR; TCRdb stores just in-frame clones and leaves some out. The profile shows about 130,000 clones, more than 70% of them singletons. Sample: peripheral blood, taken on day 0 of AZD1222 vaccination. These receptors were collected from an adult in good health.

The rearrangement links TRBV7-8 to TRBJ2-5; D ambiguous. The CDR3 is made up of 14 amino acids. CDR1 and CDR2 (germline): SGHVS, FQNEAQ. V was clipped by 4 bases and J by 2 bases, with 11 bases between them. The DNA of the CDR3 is TGTGCCAGCAGCTCGAATTCGGGTCAAGAGACCCAGTACTTC. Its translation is CASSSNSGQETQYF.

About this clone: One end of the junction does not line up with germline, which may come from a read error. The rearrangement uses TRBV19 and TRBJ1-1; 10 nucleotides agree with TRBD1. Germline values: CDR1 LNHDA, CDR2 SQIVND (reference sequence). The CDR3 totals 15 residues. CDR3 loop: CASIPPGTGDTEAFF. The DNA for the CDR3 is TGTGCTAGTATCCCCCCGGGGACAGGGGACACTGAAGCTTTCTTT.

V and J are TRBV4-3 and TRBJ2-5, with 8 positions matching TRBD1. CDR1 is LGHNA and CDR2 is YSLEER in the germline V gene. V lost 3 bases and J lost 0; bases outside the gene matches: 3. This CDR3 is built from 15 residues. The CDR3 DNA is TGCGCCAGCAGCCAGACAGGGGCTTACCAAGAGACCCAGTACTTC. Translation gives CASSQTGAYQETQYF.

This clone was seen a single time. The CDR3 sequence: CASSAGTGGYNEQFF. CDR3 nucleotide sequence: TGTGCCAGCAGCGCCGGGACAGGGGGCTACAATGAGCAGTTCTTC. The chain has TRBV6-4 and TRBJ2-1; 11 nucleotides align to TRBD1. This CDR3 is built from 15 residues. V lost 6 bases to trimming and J lost 3 bases; unmatched junction nucleotides: 4. Germline lookup yields CDR1 MRHNA and CDR2 SNTAGT.

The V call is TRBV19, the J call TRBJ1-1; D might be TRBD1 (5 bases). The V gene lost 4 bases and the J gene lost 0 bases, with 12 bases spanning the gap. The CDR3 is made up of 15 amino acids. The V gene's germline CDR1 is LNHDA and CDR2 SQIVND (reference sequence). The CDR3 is CASSTIGTVNTEAFF. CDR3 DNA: TGTGCCAGTAGTACTATCGGGACGGTGAACACTGAAGCTTTCTTT.

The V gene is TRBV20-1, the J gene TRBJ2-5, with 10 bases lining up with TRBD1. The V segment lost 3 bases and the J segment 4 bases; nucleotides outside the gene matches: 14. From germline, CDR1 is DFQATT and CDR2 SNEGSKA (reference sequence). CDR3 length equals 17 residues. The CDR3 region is CSASPLFGTGVRETQYF. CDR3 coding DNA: TGCAGTGCTAGTCCCCTCTTCGGGACAGGGGTAAGAGAGACCCAGTACTTC.

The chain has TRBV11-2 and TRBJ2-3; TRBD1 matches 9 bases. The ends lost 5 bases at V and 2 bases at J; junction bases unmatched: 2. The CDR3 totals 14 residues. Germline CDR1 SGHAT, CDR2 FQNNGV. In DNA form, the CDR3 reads TGTGCCAGCAGCCGGGACAGGGACACAGATACGCAGTATTTT. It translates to CASSRDRDTDTQYF.

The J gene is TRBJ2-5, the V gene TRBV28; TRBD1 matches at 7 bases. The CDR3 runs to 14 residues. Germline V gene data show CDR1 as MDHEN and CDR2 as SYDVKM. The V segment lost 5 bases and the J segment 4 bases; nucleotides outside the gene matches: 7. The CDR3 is CASSPQGSSETQYF. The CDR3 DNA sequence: TGTGCCAGCAGTCCACAGGGGTCATCAGAGACCCAGTACTTC.

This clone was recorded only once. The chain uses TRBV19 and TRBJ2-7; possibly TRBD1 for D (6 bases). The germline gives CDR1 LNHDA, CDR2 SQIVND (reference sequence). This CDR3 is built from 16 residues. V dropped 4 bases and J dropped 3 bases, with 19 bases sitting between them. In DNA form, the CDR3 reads TGTGCCAGTAGTACCACCTGGGACACCTCCTTCTACGAGCAGTACTTC. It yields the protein CASSTTWDTSFYEQYF.

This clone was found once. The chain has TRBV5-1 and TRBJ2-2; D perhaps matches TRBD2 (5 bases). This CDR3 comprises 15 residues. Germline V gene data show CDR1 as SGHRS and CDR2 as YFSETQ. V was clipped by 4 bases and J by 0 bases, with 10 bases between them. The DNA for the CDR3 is TGCGCCAGCAGCCCCGGGATTTCGAACACCGGGGAGCTGTTTTTT. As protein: CASSPGISNTGELFF.